These 5 T cell receptor beta chains came from one sample sequenced in a study of regulatory dendritic cells for organ transplantation. These receptors are not linked to any known antigen. CFSE-labeled sorted T cells met regulatory or mature dendritic cells for under 6 days. Produced via immunoSEQ multiplex PCR; TCRdb's table is partial and in-frame only. The sample includes 7,500 to 8,500 clones, about 70% of them seen just once. Sample: memory CD4+ T cells from blood cultured with dendritic cells. Subset denoted: CD45RO+ memory T cells. All receptors derive from a human donor in good health.

This chain uses TRBV5-1 with TRBJ2-5; TRBD2 might be the D (5 bases). Germline CDR1 is SGHRS and CDR2 is YFSETQ. This CDR3 has 16 residues. V lost 4 bases to trimming and J lost 1 base, with 17 bases between them. CDR3 in DNA: TGCGCCAGCAGCCAAGTAATACCGGGATCCCAAGAGACCCAGTACTTC. Its translation is CASSQVIPGSQETQYF.

This clone is deemed medium-sized (0.01 to 0.1%). The rearrangement joins TRBV6-6 to TRBJ2-3; 8 bases agree with TRBD2. The junction had 5 bases not matched to a gene; V was cut back by 8 bases and J by 1 base. The length of the CDR3 is 14 residues. Germline V lookup: CDR1 MNHNY, CDR2 SVGAGI (reference sequence). CDR3 nucleotides: TGTGCCAGCCGGCGGGGGGTACGCACAGATACGCAGTATTTT. Translation gives CASRRGVRTDTQYF.

This CDR3 reads CASSNREGNSPLHF. In DNA form, the CDR3 reads TGTGCCAGTAGTAACCGGGAAGGTAATTCACCCCTCCACTTT. The rearrangement links TRBV19 to TRBJ1-6, with D unclear. The V end was cut by 4 bases, the J end by 6 bases, with 10 bases between. The CDR3 totals 14 residues. Germline V gene lookup returns CDR1 LNHDA and CDR2 SQIVND (reference sequence). Supplemented by reference TRBV19 and TRBJ1-6, the full variable domain reads DGGITQSPKYLFRKEGQNVTLSCEQNLNHDAMYWYRQDPGQGLRLIYYSQIVNDFQKGDIAEGYSVSREKKESFPLTVTSAQKNPTAFYLCASSNREGNSPLHFGNGTRLTVT.

The J gene is TRBJ2-2, the V gene TRBV19, with TRBD2 matching over 12 bases. CDR1 LNHDA and CDR2 SQIVND come from the germline V gene (reference sequence). The CDR3 consists of 14 residues. V lost 6 bases, J lost 14 bases, and 10 bases stayed unmatched. The CDR3 is CASSRGLAGGQLFF. Written as DNA, the CDR3 is TGTGCCAGTAGCCGGGGGCTAGCGGGGGGGCAACTGTTTTTT. The full variable domain, with the rest looked up from reference TRBV19 and TRBJ2-2, is DGGITQSPKYLFRKEGQNVTLSCEQNLNHDAMYWYRQDPGQGLRLIYYSQIVNDFQKGDIAEGYSVSREKKESFPLTVTSAQKNPTAFYLCASSRGLAGGQLFFGEGSRLTVL.

This chain joins TRBV2 and TRBJ2-6, with D perhaps TRBD1 (6 bases). The CDR3 has 15 residues. Germline V lookup: CDR1 SNHLY, CDR2 FYNNEI. The V end lost 6 bases, the J end lost 1 base, and 10 bases lay between the germline ends. The CDR3 loop is CASRAGQSGANVLTF. The CDR3 DNA sequence: TGTGCCAGCAGAGCAGGACAGTCTGGGGCCAACGTCCTGACTTTC.